This T cell receptor beta chain appears in the sequencing data of a study of long-term antiretroviral therapy in people with HIV. With survey level as its setting, the immunoSEQ assay was v3.0. Produced via immunoSEQ multiplex PCR; TCRdb's table is partial and in-frame only. The sample contains tens of thousands of clones, 82% of which appear only once. Trimming removed 5 bases from V and 4 bases from J, with 14 bases in between. CDR3 size: 14 residues. Germline V gene lookup returns CDR1 SNHLY and CDR2 FYNNEI. The sequences come from unsorted PBMCs, collected 0.2 years after starting antiretroviral therapy. The sequence came from a woman in her twenties or thirties with HIV. The chain joins TRBV2 to TRBJ2-5; no definite D call. Written as DNA, the CDR3 is TGTGCCAGCAGTAACTACGCCTCTAGAGAGACCCAGTACTTC. Amino acids: CASSNYASRETQYF.